The 28 T cell receptor beta chains given below trace back to one sample, sequenced in a study of post-analysis software for immune sequencing data. These receptors are not linked to any known antigen. Study-wide points: Five or six TRBV segments were significantly more frequent in patients than in controls. TRBV5-6, TRBV5-1 and TRBV20-1 were among these segments.

Libraries were made from TCR beta cDNA, and they carried unique molecular identifiers. TCRdb reprocessed the PCR reads with MiXCR, giving one entry per CDR3 protein. In the table there are 450,000 or so distinct CDR3 sequences, roughly 45% of which are singletons. Sequenced material: blood. The receptors come from a girl aged 10-17 years with multiple sclerosis.

The chain links TRBV29-1 to TRBJ1-2; the D gene is possibly TRBD1 (6 bases). The germline V gene has CDR1 SQVTM and CDR2 ANQGSEA. The V and J ends lost 3 bases and 4 bases respectively, with 15 bases between them. The CDR3 extends over 14 amino acids. CDR3 in DNA: TGCAGCGTTGAGACTTCCGACAGGCTCTATGGCTACACCTTC. Residues: CSVETSDRLYGYTF.

The chain employs TRBV20-1 and TRBJ2-7; no clear D gene. Germline V gives CDR1 DFQATT, CDR2 SNEGSKA (reference sequence). Trimming left V 0 bases short and J 6 bases short, with 12 bases between. The CDR3 covers 13 residues. CDR3 loop: CSARDDRAREQYF. CDR3 DNA sequence: TGCAGTGCTAGAGATGATCGCGCTCGCGAGCAGTACTTC.

The V call is TRBV24-1, the J call TRBJ1-5; 9 bases are shared with TRBD1. CDR1 KGHDR and CDR2 SFDVKD come from the germline V gene. The CDR3 contains 16 residues. J gave up 5 bases and V 5 bases, and 9 bases lay outside the gene matches. CDR3 in amino acids: CATSATGGIGDQPQHF. The CDR3 nucleotides are TGTGCCACCAGTGCCACAGGGGGCATCGGGGATCAGCCCCAGCATTTT.

This clonotype was counted only a few times. The rearrangement joins TRBV7-9 to TRBJ1-2, with D tentatively TRBD1 (6 bases). Per germline, CDR1 SEHNR and CDR2 FQNEAQ (reference sequence). The CDR3 loop spans 15 amino acids. V gave up 0 bases and J gave up 5 bases, with 13 bases separating them. The CDR3 bases are TGTGCCAGCAGCTTAGCGAGGACAGAAAAATATGGCTACACCTTC. This encodes CASSLARTEKYGYTF.

The table lists this clonotype with a few counts. The V and J genes are TRBV5-1 and TRBJ1-2; no clear D. Trimming shortened V by 4 bases and J by 4 bases, and 11 bases separated the two germline ends. Germline CDR1 SGHRS, CDR2 YFSETQ. CDR3 length: 13 amino acids. The CDR3 DNA follows: TGCGCCAGCAGCGAGTATTTGGGCTATGGCTACACCTTC. Translating gives CASSEYLGYGYTF.

This clonotype came up a few times. The chain links TRBV5-1 to TRBJ2-7, with D perhaps matching TRBD1 (6 bases). The CDR3 is 15 amino acids. Germline lookup yields CDR1 SGHRS and CDR2 YFSETQ. V was pared by 0 bases and J by 2 bases, with 12 bases between. The CDR3 sequence: CASSLEQGGTYEQYF. CDR3 bases: TGCGCCAGCAGCTTGGAACAGGGTGGGACCTACGAGCAGTACTTC.

The CDR3 coding sequence is TGTGCCAGCAGCCGTAACTCGGGTGAGCAGTTCTTC. This encodes CASSRNSGEQFF. This chain uses TRBV3-1 with TRBJ2-1, with D unresolved. The CDR3 has 12 residues. Germline V gene data show CDR1 as LGHDT and CDR2 as YNNKEL (reference sequence). V was pared by 4 bases and J by 9 bases, with 10 bases between.

The chain links TRBV12-3 or TRBV12-4 to TRBJ2-4, with D possibly matching TRBD2 (5 bases). V was cut by 3 bases and J by 1 base, with 19 bases left in between. The CDR3 has 18 amino acids. The CDR3, as DNA: TGTGCCAGCAGTTTGATATGGATTGAGGGAGCCGCCAAAAACATTCAGTACTTC. It is translated as CASSLIWIEGAAKNIQYF.

The chain is built from TRBV4-1 and TRBJ1-5; 10 nucleotides agree with TRBD1. CDR1 and CDR2 from the germline V gene are MGHRA and YSYEKL. There are 17 residues in the CDR3. V trimming: 8 bases; J trimming: 0 bases; junction bases outside the gene matches: 10. CDR3 sequence reads: CASGPGQGRYSNQPQHF. Here the CDR3 DNA reads TGCGCCAGCGGTCCGGGACAGGGGAGATATAGCAATCAGCCCCAGCATTTT.

J is TRBJ2-7 and V is TRBV28; weak D call: TRBD1 (5 bases). V gave up 3 bases and J gave up 6 bases, with 12 bases separating them. The germline CDR1 and CDR2 sequences are MDHEN and SYDVKM. This CDR3 has 13 residues. The CDR3 loop is CASSLQGMSEQYF. The CDR3 DNA follows: TGTGCCAGCAGTTTGCAGGGTATGAGCGAGCAGTACTTC. Complete variable domain (other parts from reference TRBV28 and TRBJ2-7): DVKVTQSSRYLVKRTGEKVFLECVQDMDHENMFWYRQDPGLGLRLIYFSYDVKMKEKGDIPEGYSVSREKKERFSLILESASTNQTSMYLCASSLQGMSEQYFGPGTRLTVT.

The CDR3 coding sequence is TGTGCCAGCAGCCACACGACAGGGAGCTCTGGGGCCAACGTCCTGACTTTC. Encoded protein: CASSHTTGSSGANVLTF. This chain joins TRBV3-1 and TRBJ2-6; the match to TRBD1 covers 7 bases. There are 17 residues in the CDR3. Germline values: CDR1 LGHDT, CDR2 YNNKEL (reference sequence). V gave up 3 bases and J gave up 0 bases; unmatched junction bases: 5.

The J gene is TRBJ2-7, the V gene TRBV7-9, with D possibly being TRBD1 (5 bases). Germline V gives CDR1 SEHNR, CDR2 FQNEAQ (reference sequence). Deletions cut 5 bases from V and 0 bases from J, with 26 bases between. This CDR3 is 19 amino acids long. Here the CDR3 DNA reads TGTGCCAGCAGCCCAAGGGGTGGGTCGGCAGCTAAGAGCTCCTACGAGCAGTACTTC. This sequence encodes CASSPRGGSAAKSSYEQYF.

The chain uses TRBV4-1 and TRBJ2-7; no definite D call. CDR3 size: 14 residues. Trimming cost V 1 base and J 1 base, with 8 bases left between them. The germline CDR1 and CDR2 sequences are MGHRA and YSYEKL. The CDR3 here is CASSQVVGSYEQYF. The CDR3 DNA reads as TGCGCCAGCAGCCAAGTTGTGGGATCCTACGAGCAGTACTTC.

The chain links TRBV5-1 to TRBJ2-5; the match to TRBD1 covers 8 bases. V lost 2 bases to trimming and J lost 11 bases; unmatched junction nucleotides: 11. The CDR3 has 14 amino acids. Germline CDR1 reads SGHRS; CDR2 reads YFSETQ. The DNA for the CDR3 is TGCGCCAGCAGCTTCGGGACAGGATCCTCGGAGCAGTACTTC. This gives the protein CASSFGTGSSEQYF.

V and J are TRBV6-6 and TRBJ2-7; perhaps TRBD2 as D (6 bases). This CDR3 comprises 15 residues. Germline loops: CDR1 MNHNY, CDR2 SVGAGI (reference sequence). V lost 0 bases to trimming and J lost 3 bases, with 12 bases between them. CDR3 amino acids: CASSYSSATSYEQYF. CDR3 in DNA: TGTGCCAGCAGTTACTCATCTGCGACTAGCTACGAGCAGTACTTC.

The sample holds many counts of this clonotype. In nucleotides, the CDR3 is TGCGCCAGCAGCCTGGGGCTAGCGGACTACAATGAGCAGTTCTTC. Translated, it gives CASSLGLADYNEQFF. The rearrangement joins TRBV5-1 to TRBJ2-1, with 7 nucleotides matching TRBD2. Germline loops: CDR1 SGHRS, CDR2 YFSETQ. J lost 3 bases, V lost 4 bases, and 7 bases had no gene match. The CDR3 contains 15 residues.

The V and J genes are TRBV20-1 and TRBJ1-5; 7 bases line up with TRBD1. CDR1 and CDR2 (germline): DFQATT, SNEGSKA (reference sequence). The CDR3 covers 17 residues. The V gene end was trimmed by 4 bases and the J gene end by 2 bases; junction bases not matched to a gene: 14. This chain's CDR3 is CSAKGQELTVGNQPQHF. In DNA, the CDR3 is TGCAGTGCTAAAGGACAGGAGCTTACTGTCGGCAATCAGCCCCAGCATTTT.

This clonotype was recorded a few times. The J gene is TRBJ2-5, the V gene TRBV7-9, with unresolved D. The CDR3 is made up of 14 amino acids. CDR1 is SEHNR, CDR2 FQNEAQ, per germline (reference sequence). The germline V and J ends were trimmed by 0 bases and 3 bases, with 8 bases remaining between them. CDR3 DNA: TGTGCCAGCAGCTTAGCGCAGGAGAAAGAGACCCAGTACTTC. Translation: CASSLAQEKETQYF. The variable domain in full, with the rest retrieved from reference TRBV7-9 and TRBJ2-5, is DTGVSQNPRHKITKRGQNVTFRCDPISEHNRLYWYRQTLGQGPEFLTYFQNEAQLEKSRLLSDRFSAERPKGSFSTLEIQRTEQGDSAMYLCASSLAQEKETQYFGPGTRLLVL.

This clonotype was detected ten times or more. The J gene is TRBJ1-1, the V gene TRBV5-1; D unresolved. CDR3 length: 14 amino acids. Germline V lookup: CDR1 SGHRS, CDR2 YFSETQ. The V end lost 6 bases, the J end lost 2 bases, and 14 bases lay between the germline ends. The CDR3 region has the DNA TGCGCCAGCATGCCCTCCGGTGGCAACACTGAAGCTTTCTTT. As protein: CASMPSGGNTEAFF.

V and J are TRBV27 and TRBJ1-1, with TRBD1 matching 7 bases. The CDR3 has 16 residues. The V segment lost 2 bases and the J segment 4 bases; nucleotides outside the gene matches: 10. The germline V gene encodes CDR1 MNHEY and CDR2 SMNVEV (reference sequence). CDR3 DNA: TGTGCCAGCAGTTTAATGTTTAGGGGGCAGAGCACTGAAGCTTTCTTT. It encodes CASSLMFRGQSTEAFF.

This chain uses TRBV5-1 with TRBJ2-7; a weak D match, TRBD1 (6 bases). CDR1 and CDR2 (germline): SGHRS, YFSETQ. V lost 4 bases to trimming and J lost 3 bases, with 14 bases between them. CDR3 size: 14 residues. The CDR3 coding sequence is TGCGCCAGCAGCGGGGGCGACCGGTACTACGAGCAGTACTTC. The encoded protein is CASSGGDRYYEQYF.

The V and J genes are TRBV12-3 or TRBV12-4 and TRBJ1-2, with TRBD1 matching over 7 bases. CDR3 length: 13 residues. V shed 5 bases and J 5 bases; nucleotides not matched to a gene: 5. The CDR3 DNA reads TGTGCCAGCAGTAAGGGACAGCGGTATGGCTACACCTTC. Amino acids: CASSKGQRYGYTF.

Of note for this clonotype: A much more abundant neighbour one base away suggests this may be a read error. V usage is TRBV12-3 or TRBV12-4 and J usage is TRBJ2-3, with unresolved D. This CDR3 is built from 15 residues. The CDR3 reads CASSLGWPGTDMQYF. As DNA, the CDR3 is TGTGCCAGCAGTTTAGGATGGCCGGGCACAGATATGCAGTATTTT.

This chain connects TRBV12-3 or TRBV12-4 to TRBJ2-1; weak D call: TRBD2 (6 bases). The ends were cut back, 1 base at V and 9 bases at J, with 10 bases in the middle. This CDR3 spans 13 amino acids. The DNA for the CDR3 is TGTGCCAGCAGTTTAGGGGGGGTAGGTGAGCAGTTCTTC. Residues: CASSLGGVGEQFF.

This clonotype has a handful of counts. The junction departs from germline at one end; a sequencing error may be responsible. The gene calls are TRBV6-2 or TRBV6-3 and TRBJ2-7; TRBD1 aligns across 10 bases. There are 14 residues in the CDR3. Germline V gene data show CDR1 as MNHEY and CDR2 as SVGEGT. Written as DNA, the CDR3 is TGTGCCACCAGTTACGGGACAGGGGCCTACGAGCAGTACTTC. It codes for CATSYGTGAYEQYF.

The chain is built from TRBV20-1 and TRBJ2-1; D could derive from TRBD1 or TRBD2 (6 bases each). V was shortened by 2 bases and J by 0 bases, with 11 bases between the two germline ends. Germline V CDR1 and CDR2: DFQATT, SNEGSKA (reference sequence). The CDR3 loop spans 15 amino acids. This CDR3 is CSARRGVSSYNEQFF. The CDR3 nucleotides read TGCAGTGCTAGAAGGGGGGTTTCCTCCTACAATGAGCAGTTCTTC.

This chain links TRBV12-3 or TRBV12-4 with TRBJ2-1, with TRBD2 matching 8 bases. V lost 6 bases, J lost 7 bases, and 11 bases stayed unmatched. The CDR3 sequence is 15 residues long. The CDR3 loop reads CASSRARAGVNEQFF. The CDR3 DNA reads as TGTGCCAGCAGCCGGGCCCGAGCGGGAGTGAATGAGCAGTTCTTC.

The chain carries TRBV5-6 and TRBJ2-5, with D tentatively TRBD2 (7 bases). The CDR3 runs 13 residues. CDR1 SGHDT and CDR2 YYEEEE come from the germline V gene. Between the trimmed V and J ends, which lost 7 bases and 4 bases, there was a span of 14 bases. Here the CDR3 reads CASLTGGSETQYF. CDR3 in DNA: TGTGCCAGCTTGACGGGGGGCTCAGAGACCCAGTACTTC.